Listed below are T cell receptor beta chains from one sample, sequenced in a study of cytomegalovirus exposure and HLA in healthy donors. Only in-frame clones appear in the TCRdb table, and some are missing; sequencing was by immunoSEQ multiplex PCR. The table has 150,000 or so clones, around two thirds seen once; the top ten hold roughly 4%. Sample: PBMCs. These receptors were obtained from a man aged 18 to 30 in good health and CMV-seropositive. CDR3s include the opening cysteine and the closing phenylalanine or tryptophan. D genes are given only for firm matches. For some rows the clone size is stated as once, few or many, or as a class when expanded; others skip it.

CDR3aa: CASSSRTSGSFNEQFF; CDR3nt: TGTGCCAGCAGCTCCAGGACTAGCGGGAGTTTCAATGAGCAGTTCTTC; abundance: -; j_gene: TRBJ2-1; v_gene: TRBV5-6; d_gene: TRBD2
CDR3aa: CASSLTPYPNYGYTF; CDR3nt: TGTGCCAGCAGCTTAACGCCCTATCCTAACTATGGCTACACCTTC; abundance: -; j_gene: TRBJ1-2; v_gene: TRBV7-3; d_gene: -
CDR3aa: CASSRRGSGWSNQPQHF; CDR3nt: TGTGCCAGCAGCCGAAGGGGATCTGGGTGGTCAAATCAGCCCCAGCATTTT; abundance: -; j_gene: TRBJ1-5; v_gene: TRBV27; d_gene: -
CDR3aa: CASSKGGGQTEAFF; CDR3nt: TGTGCCAGCAGCAAAGGTGGAGGGCAGACTGAAGCTTTCTTT; abundance: -; j_gene: TRBJ1-1; v_gene: TRBV21-1; d_gene: -
CDR3aa: CASSQAWTVNQPQHF; CDR3nt: TGCGCCAGCAGCCAAGCATGGACAGTTAATCAGCCCCAGCATTTT; abundance: -; j_gene: TRBJ1-5; v_gene: TRBV4-3; d_gene: -
CDR3aa: CASSYSIPTTNYGYTF; CDR3nt: TGTGCCAGCAGTTACTCGATCCCCACTACTAACTATGGCTACACCTTC; abundance: -; j_gene: TRBJ1-2; v_gene: TRBV6-5; d_gene: -
CDR3aa: CASSTDRVDEQYF; CDR3nt: TGTGCCAGCAGTACGGACAGGGTCGACGAGCAGTACTTC; abundance: once; j_gene: TRBJ2-7; v_gene: TRBV6-5; d_gene: TRBD1
CDR3aa: CASSLASQGRGEAFF; CDR3nt: TGTGCCAGCAGCTTAGCCTCGCAGGGTCGAGGTGAAGCTTTCTTT; abundance: -; j_gene: TRBJ1-1; v_gene: TRBV7-2; d_gene: -
CDR3aa: CASSKGQPERSPLHF; CDR3nt: TGCGCCAGCAGTAAAGGACAGCCTGAGCGTTCACCCCTCCACTTT; abundance: -; j_gene: TRBJ1-6; v_gene: TRBV10-1; d_gene: -
CDR3aa: CASSQVEGGEREETQYF; CDR3nt: TGTGCCAGCAGCCAAGTGGAAGGGGGCGAGCGTGAAGAGACCCAGTACTTC; abundance: -; j_gene: TRBJ2-5; v_gene: TRBV4-2; d_gene: TRBD1
CDR3aa: CASSAGQSSGANVLTF; CDR3nt: TGTGCCAGCAGCGCCGGACAGAGCTCTGGGGCCAACGTCCTGACTTTC; abundance: few; j_gene: TRBJ2-6; v_gene: TRBV7-9; d_gene: -
CDR3aa: CASSLGLAETYNEQFF; CDR3nt: TGTGCCAGCAGCTTGGGGCTAGCGGAGACTTACAATGAGCAGTTCTTC; abundance: -; j_gene: TRBJ2-1; v_gene: TRBV5-4; d_gene: TRBD2
CDR3aa: CASSRGVGGKLFF; CDR3nt: TGTGCCAGCTCCCGGGGAGTCGGAGGAAAACTGTTTTTT; abundance: few; j_gene: TRBJ1-4; v_gene: TRBV2; d_gene: -
CDR3aa: CASSQEGGTGELFF; CDR3nt: TGCGCCAGCAGCCAAGAGGGGGGTACCGGGGAGCTGTTTTTT; abundance: -; j_gene: TRBJ2-2; v_gene: TRBV4-3; d_gene: -
CDR3aa: CASSLLGRAYEQYF; CDR3nt: TGTGCCAGCAGCTTGTTGGGCAGGGCCTACGAGCAGTACTTC; abundance: few; j_gene: TRBJ2-7; v_gene: TRBV5-6; d_gene: -
CDR3aa: CASSLISGASGPAKNIQYF; CDR3nt: TGTGCCAGCAGTTTGATTAGCGGAGCTAGCGGGCCAGCCAAAAACATTCAGTACTTC; abundance: -; j_gene: TRBJ2-4; v_gene: TRBV27; d_gene: TRBD2
CDR3aa: CASSSPGGTGSLDF; CDR3nt: TGTGCCAGCAGCTCCCCCGGGGGGACAGGATCCCTGGACTTC; abundance: -; j_gene: TRBJ2-4; v_gene: TRBV7-9; d_gene: -
CDR3aa: CASRMATGYEQYF; CDR3nt: TGCGCCAGCAGGATGGCCACAGGGTACGAGCAGTACTTC; abundance: -; j_gene: TRBJ2-7; v_gene: TRBV5-1; d_gene: -
CDR3aa: CASSLLNRGGHQPQHF; CDR3nt: TGTGCCAGCAGTTTATTGAATAGGGGGGGTCATCAGCCCCAGCATTTT; abundance: -; j_gene: TRBJ1-5; v_gene: TRBV28; d_gene: -
CDR3aa: CASSLQGFTDTQYF; CDR3nt: TGTGCCAGCAGCCTACAGGGGTTTACAGATACGCAGTATTTT; abundance: once; j_gene: TRBJ2-3; v_gene: TRBV5-6; d_gene: TRBD1
CDR3aa: CASSSPGQASYGYTF; CDR3nt: TGTGCCAGCAGCTCCCCTGGACAGGCGTCCTATGGCTACACCTTC; abundance: -; j_gene: TRBJ1-2; v_gene: TRBV5-6; d_gene: TRBD1
CDR3aa: CASRRGSLLHQPQHF; CDR3nt: TGTGCCAGTAGGAGAGGGTCACTACTTCATCAGCCCCAGCATTTT; abundance: -; j_gene: TRBJ1-5; v_gene: TRBV19; d_gene: -
CDR3aa: CASSVSGGTEAFF; CDR3nt: TGTGCCAGCAGTGTCTCAGGGGGGACTGAAGCTTTCTTT; abundance: once; j_gene: TRBJ1-1; v_gene: TRBV2; d_gene: TRBD1
CDR3aa: CASSPGTVAYNEQFF; CDR3nt: TGCGCCAGCAGCCCCGGGACAGTAGCCTACAATGAGCAGTTCTTC; abundance: -; j_gene: TRBJ2-1; v_gene: TRBV5-1; d_gene: TRBD1
CDR3aa: CASIHRGQGGIYEQYF; CDR3nt: TGTGCCAGCATCCATCGAGGCCAGGGGGGAATCTACGAGCAGTACTTC; abundance: -; j_gene: TRBJ2-7; v_gene: TRBV6-6; d_gene: -
CDR3aa: CASSGRQWEGTQYF; CDR3nt: TGTGCCAGTAGTGGACGACAGTGGGAAGGGACCCAGTACTTC; abundance: -; j_gene: TRBJ2-5; v_gene: TRBV19; d_gene: -
CDR3aa: CATKGRRLGEQYF; CDR3nt: TGTGCCACCAAGGGGCGGCGGCTGGGCGAGCAGTACTTC; abundance: -; j_gene: TRBJ2-7; v_gene: TRBV6-5; d_gene: -
CDR3aa: CASSIARWDSFTEAFF; CDR3nt: TGTGCCAGTAGTATCGCACGTTGGGACAGTTTCACTGAAGCTTTCTTT; abundance: once; j_gene: TRBJ1-1; v_gene: TRBV19; d_gene: TRBD1
CDR3aa: CASLLTGGTDTQYF; CDR3nt: TGTGCCAGCCTCCTAACGGGGGGCACAGATACGCAGTATTTT; abundance: -; j_gene: TRBJ2-3; v_gene: TRBV7-9; d_gene: -
CDR3aa: CASRLGLAGGHGANVLTF; CDR3nt: TGCGCCAGCCGACTCGGACTAGCGGGAGGGCATGGGGCCAACGTCCTGACTTTC; abundance: -; j_gene: TRBJ2-6; v_gene: TRBV5-1; d_gene: TRBD2
CDR3aa: CASTTRGREGTGELFF; CDR3nt: TGTGCCAGTACCACTAGGGGGAGGGAGGGCACCGGGGAGCTGTTTTTT; abundance: -; j_gene: TRBJ2-2; v_gene: TRBV19; d_gene: -
CDR3aa: CASSLQGSSGNTIYF; CDR3nt: TGTGCCAGCAGCTTGCAGGGGAGCTCTGGAAACACCATATATTTT; abundance: -; j_gene: TRBJ1-3; v_gene: TRBV5-4; d_gene: -
CDR3aa: CASSLGGQGGETQYF; CDR3nt: TGTGCCAGCAGCCTCGGCGGGCAGGGAGGCGAGACCCAGTACTTC; abundance: -; j_gene: TRBJ2-5; v_gene: TRBV7-2; d_gene: -
CDR3aa: CAISGDRGAAPDTQYF; CDR3nt: TGTGCCATCAGTGGGGACCGGGGGGCCGCCCCAGATACGCAGTATTTT; abundance: -; j_gene: TRBJ2-3; v_gene: TRBV10-3; d_gene: -
CDR3aa: CASSVGEAGYSPLHF; CDR3nt: TGTGCCAGCAGCGTAGGGGAGGCTGGATACTCACCCCTCCACTTT; abundance: once; j_gene: TRBJ1-6; v_gene: TRBV9; d_gene: -
CDR3aa: CASSLAGRVAKNIQYF; CDR3nt: TGTGCCAGCAGCTTAGCCGGCAGGGTGGCCAAAAACATTCAGTACTTC; abundance: once; j_gene: TRBJ2-4; v_gene: TRBV7-8; d_gene: -
CDR3aa: CASSSLIGQGKQPQHF; CDR3nt: TGTGCCAGCAGTTCCTTGATCGGACAGGGGAAACAGCCCCAGCATTTT; abundance: -; j_gene: TRBJ1-5; v_gene: TRBV28; d_gene: TRBD1
CDR3aa: CASSYSSGGSTDTQYF; CDR3nt: TGTGCCAGCAGTTACTCGAGCGGGGGCAGCACAGATACGCAGTATTTT; abundance: few; j_gene: TRBJ2-3; v_gene: TRBV6-6; d_gene: TRBD2
CDR3aa: CASTPGYREAFF; CDR3nt: TGTGCCAGTACCCCAGGGTACAGGGAAGCTTTCTTT; abundance: -; j_gene: TRBJ1-1; v_gene: TRBV19; d_gene: -
CDR3aa: CASSLVAGFHLNEQYF; CDR3nt: TGTGCCAGCAGCTTGGTAGCGGGATTTCATCTCAACGAGCAGTACTTC; abundance: once; j_gene: TRBJ2-7; v_gene: TRBV7-2; d_gene: TRBD2
CDR3aa: CASSPGQGRREQYF; CDR3nt: TGTGCCAGCAGCCCGGGACAGGGGAGACGCGAGCAGTACTTC; abundance: -; j_gene: TRBJ2-7; v_gene: TRBV7-6; d_gene: TRBD1
CDR3aa: CASSLLGGSLHSPLHF; CDR3nt: TGTGCCAGCAGCTTGCTGGGGGGAAGCCTACACTCACCCCTCCACTTT; abundance: few; j_gene: TRBJ1-6; v_gene: TRBV5-5; d_gene: -
CDR3aa: CASSEQGAYNEQFF; CDR3nt: TGTGCCAGCAGTGAACAGGGGGCTTACAATGAGCAGTTCTTC; abundance: -; j_gene: TRBJ2-1; v_gene: TRBV6-4; d_gene: TRBD1